The 3 T cell receptor beta chains in this list originate from one sample, sequenced in a study of shared clonotypes between healthy human individuals. TCRdb's table, derived via immunoSEQ multiplex PCR, lists solely in-frame clones and lacks some. The data contain roughly 760,000 clones, over 65% of them singletons. Sample: memory CD4+ T cells sorted from blood. Subset of the sample: CD45RA-negative fraction. Source of these receptors: a woman under 40 in good health.

There are many counts of this clone. V gene TRBV30 combines with J gene TRBJ2-7, with D uncertain. Germline V gene sequence: CDR1 GTSNPN, CDR2 SVGIG (reference sequence). Trimming pared 0 bases from V and 2 bases from J, leaving 8 bases between. The CDR3 spans 13 residues. CDR3 in amino acids: CAWSVSATYEQYF. CDR3 in DNA: TGTGCCTGGAGTGTATCGGCCACCTACGAGCAGTACTTC.

The chain joins TRBV27 to TRBJ1-4; D is possibly TRBD1 (5 bases). Germline V gives CDR1 MNHEY, CDR2 SMNVEV (reference sequence). Between the trimmed V and J ends, which lost 0 bases and 6 bases, there was a span of 17 bases. CDR3 length: 17 amino acids. CDR3 in DNA: TGTGCCAGCAGTTTATCACGAGGGGTCGGTAGCTATGAAAAACTGTTTTTT. Translation gives CASSLSRGVGSYEKLFF.

This clone was counted ten times or more. The chain has TRBV6-5 and TRBJ2-1, with TRBD2 identical over 7 bases. V lost 10 bases, J lost 0 bases, and 9 bases stayed unmatched. CDR1 and CDR2 from the germline V gene are MNHEY and SVGAGI. This CDR3 is 15 amino acids long. CDR3 DNA: TGTGCCACCACTCGGAGGGAGGGCTCCTACAATGAGCAGTTCTTC. Protein product: CATTRREGSYNEQFF.